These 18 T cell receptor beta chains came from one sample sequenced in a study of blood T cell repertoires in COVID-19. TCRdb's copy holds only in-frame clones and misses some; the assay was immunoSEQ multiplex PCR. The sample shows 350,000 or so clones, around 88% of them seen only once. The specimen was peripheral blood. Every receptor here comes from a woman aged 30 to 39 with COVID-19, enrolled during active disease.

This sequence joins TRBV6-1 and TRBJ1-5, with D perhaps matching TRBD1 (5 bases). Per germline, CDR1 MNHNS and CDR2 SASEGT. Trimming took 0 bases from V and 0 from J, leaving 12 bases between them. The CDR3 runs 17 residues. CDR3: CASSEAGGTNSNQPQHF. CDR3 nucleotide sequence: TGTGCCAGCAGTGAAGCGGGAGGGACGAATAGCAATCAGCCCCAGCATTTT.

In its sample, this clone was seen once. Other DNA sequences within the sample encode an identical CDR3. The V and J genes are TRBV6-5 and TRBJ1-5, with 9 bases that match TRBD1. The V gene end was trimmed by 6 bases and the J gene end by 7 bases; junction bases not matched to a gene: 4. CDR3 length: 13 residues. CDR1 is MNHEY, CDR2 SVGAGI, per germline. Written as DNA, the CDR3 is TGTGCCAGCAGCAGGGACAGGGTGCAGCCCCAGCATTTT. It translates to CASSRDRVQPQHF.

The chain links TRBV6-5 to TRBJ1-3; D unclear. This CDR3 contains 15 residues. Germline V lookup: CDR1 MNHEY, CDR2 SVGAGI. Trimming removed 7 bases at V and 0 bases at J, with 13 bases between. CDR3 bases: TGTGCCAGCAAGCCACCCCAGGCCTCTGGAAACACCATATATTTT. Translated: CASKPPQASGNTIYF.

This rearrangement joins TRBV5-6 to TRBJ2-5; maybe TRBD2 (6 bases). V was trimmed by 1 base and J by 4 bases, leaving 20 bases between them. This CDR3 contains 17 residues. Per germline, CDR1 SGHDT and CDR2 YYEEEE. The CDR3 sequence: CASSLMGGGRGGETQYF. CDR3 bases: TGTGCCAGCAGCTTGATGGGGGGTGGGCGAGGAGGAGAGACCCAGTACTTC.

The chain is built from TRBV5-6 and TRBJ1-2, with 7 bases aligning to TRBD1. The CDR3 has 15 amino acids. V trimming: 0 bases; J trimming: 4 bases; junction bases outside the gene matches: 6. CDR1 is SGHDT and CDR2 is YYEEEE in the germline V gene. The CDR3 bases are TGTGCCAGCAGCTTGGTTAACAGGGGCGGCTATGGCTACACCTTC. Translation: CASSLVNRGGYGYTF.

The CDR3 spells CASSDRRKGRTEAFF. CDR3 nucleotides: TGTGCCAGCAGCGACAGGAGAAAAGGAAGGACTGAAGCTTTCTTT. The chain carries TRBV11-2 and TRBJ1-1; possibly TRBD1 for D (6 bases). V gave up 5 bases and J gave up 5 bases, with 18 bases separating them. Germline CDR1 is SGHAT and CDR2 is FQNNGV. The CDR3 has 15 amino acids.

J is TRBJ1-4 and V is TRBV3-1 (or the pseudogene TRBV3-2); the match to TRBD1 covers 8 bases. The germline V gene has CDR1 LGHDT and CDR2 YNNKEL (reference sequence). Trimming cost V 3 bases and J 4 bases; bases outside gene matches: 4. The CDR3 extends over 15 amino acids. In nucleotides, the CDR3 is TGTGCCAGCAGCCATGGGACAGGATTTAATGAAAAACTGTTTTTT. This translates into CASSHGTGFNEKLFF.

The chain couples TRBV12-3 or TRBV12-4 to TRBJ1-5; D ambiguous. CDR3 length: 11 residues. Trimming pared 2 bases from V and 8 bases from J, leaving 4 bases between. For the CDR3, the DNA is TGTGCCAGCAGTTTATTAAAGCCCCAGCATTTT. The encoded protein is CASSLLKPQHF.

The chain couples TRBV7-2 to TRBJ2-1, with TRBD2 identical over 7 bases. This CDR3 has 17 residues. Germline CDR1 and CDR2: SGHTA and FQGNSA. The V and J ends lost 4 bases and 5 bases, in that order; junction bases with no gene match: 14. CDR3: CASSSLPGGFPNNEQFF. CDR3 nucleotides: TGTGCCAGCAGCTCCCTCCCCGGGGGGTTCCCAAACAATGAGCAGTTCTTC.

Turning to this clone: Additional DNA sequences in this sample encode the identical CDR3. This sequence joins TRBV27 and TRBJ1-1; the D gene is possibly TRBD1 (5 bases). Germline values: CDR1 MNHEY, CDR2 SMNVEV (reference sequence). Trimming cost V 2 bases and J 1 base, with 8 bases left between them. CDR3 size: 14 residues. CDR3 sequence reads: CASSLRGRNTEAFF. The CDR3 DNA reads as TGTGCCAGCAGTTTAAGGGGAAGGAACACTGAAGCTTTCTTT.

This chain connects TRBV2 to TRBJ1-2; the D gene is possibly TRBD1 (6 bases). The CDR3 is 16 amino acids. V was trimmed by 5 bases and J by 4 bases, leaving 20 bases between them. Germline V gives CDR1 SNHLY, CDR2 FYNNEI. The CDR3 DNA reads TGTGCCAGCAGTCCCCGTGGGGGCTATGGGGGCTATGGCTACACCTTC. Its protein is CASSPRGGYGGYGYTF.

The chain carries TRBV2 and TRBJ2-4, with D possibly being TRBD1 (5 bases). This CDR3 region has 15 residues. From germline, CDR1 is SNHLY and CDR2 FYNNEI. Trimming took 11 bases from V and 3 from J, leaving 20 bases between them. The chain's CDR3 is CAGRGGDSVKNIQYF. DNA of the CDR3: TGTGCCGGAAGGGGTGGGGATTCTGTCAAAAACATTCAGTACTTC.

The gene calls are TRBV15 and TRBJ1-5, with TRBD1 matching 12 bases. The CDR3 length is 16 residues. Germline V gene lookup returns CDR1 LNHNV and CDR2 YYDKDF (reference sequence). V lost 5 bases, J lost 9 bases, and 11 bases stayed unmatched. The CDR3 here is CATSPRDRGPLRPQHF. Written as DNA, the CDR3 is TGTGCCACCAGCCCCCGGGACAGGGGGCCTCTGAGGCCCCAGCATTTT.

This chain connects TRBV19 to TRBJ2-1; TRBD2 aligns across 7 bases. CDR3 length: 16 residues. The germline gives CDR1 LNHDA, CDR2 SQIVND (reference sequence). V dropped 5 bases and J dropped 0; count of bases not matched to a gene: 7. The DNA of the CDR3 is TGTGCCAGTAGTCGGGGGGACCCACGCTCCTACAATGAGCAGTTCTTC. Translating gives CASSRGDPRSYNEQFF.

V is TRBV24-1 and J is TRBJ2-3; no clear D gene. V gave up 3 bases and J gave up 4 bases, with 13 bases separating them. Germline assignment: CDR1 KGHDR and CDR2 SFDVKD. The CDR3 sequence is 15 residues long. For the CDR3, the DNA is TGTGCCACCAGTGATACCATCCGGAGACCAGATACGCAGTATTTT. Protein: CATSDTIRRPDTQYF.

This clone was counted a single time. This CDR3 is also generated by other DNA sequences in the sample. The CDR3 sequence: CATSRGTGTYNEQFF. The DNA of the CDR3 is TGTGCCACCAGCAGAGGTACCGGGACTTACAATGAGCAGTTCTTC. V gene TRBV15 combines with J gene TRBJ2-1; D is possibly TRBD2 (6 bases). Deletions cut 1 base from V and 4 bases from J, with 11 bases between. Germline CDR1 LNHNV, CDR2 YYDKDF (reference sequence). The CDR3 totals 15 residues.

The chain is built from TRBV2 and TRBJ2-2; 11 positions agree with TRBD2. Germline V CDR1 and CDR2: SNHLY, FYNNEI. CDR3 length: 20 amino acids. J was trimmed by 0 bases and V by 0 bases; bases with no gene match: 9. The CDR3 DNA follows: TGTGCCAGCAGTGAAGCCCTTAGCGGGGGGGCGCGGGCGAACACCGGGGAGCTGTTTTTT. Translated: CASSEALSGGARANTGELFF.

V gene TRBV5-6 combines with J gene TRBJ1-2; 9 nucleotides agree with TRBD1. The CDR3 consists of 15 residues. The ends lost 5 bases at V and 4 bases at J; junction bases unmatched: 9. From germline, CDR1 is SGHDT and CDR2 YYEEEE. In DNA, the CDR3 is TGTGCCAGCAGTCCCGGGACAGGGCGCCTCTATGGCTACACCTTC. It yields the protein CASSPGTGRLYGYTF.